This T cell receptor beta chain is drawn from a study of blood T cells in healthy people across ages. J gave up 2 bases and V 5 bases, and 6 bases lay outside the gene matches. This CDR3 has 16 amino acids. The germline gives CDR1 SGHTA, CDR2 FQGTGA. Notes on this clonotype: The antigen is undetermined.

Alongside a J-beta primer mix, a sample-barcoded 5' primer served in a second PCR lasting about 7 to 12 cycles. Every sample returned 3 million or more CDR3-containing paired-end reads. TCRdb fed the 5' RACE reads into MiXCR, producing one record per CDR3 protein. The sample has about 570,000 distinct CDR3 sequences, approximately 30% seen once. Whole-study results and caveats: Correlation between TCR beta diversity and naive T cell percentage was strong.

Input material: blood. This chain joins TRBV7-3 and TRBJ2-3; 11 bases are shared with TRBD2. The receptor was derived from a woman aged 70-85 years in good health. The CDR3 nucleotides are TGTGCCAGCAGCAAACTAGCGGGAGTATACACAGATACGCAGTATTTT. Amino acid sequence: CASSKLAGVYTDTQYF.